The 22 T cell receptor beta chains below come from one sample, sequenced in a study of blood T cell repertoires in COVID-19. Libraries were prepared by immunoSEQ multiplex PCR; TCRdb keeps only in-frame clonotypes and omits some of them. The table shows around 60,000 clones, with more than 70% occurring only once. Sequencing was performed on peripheral blood. These receptors were collected from a man in his sixties with COVID-19, enrolled during active disease.

The chain combines TRBV30 with TRBJ1-5; 9 bases fit TRBD1. The CDR3 runs 16 residues. Per the germline V gene, CDR1 is GTSNPN and CDR2 is SVGIG (reference sequence). V was pared by 2 bases and J by 5 bases, with 10 bases of the junction left unmatched. CDR3 residues: CAWSRTDRGGDQPQHF. The CDR3 DNA follows: TGTGCCTGGAGTCGAACGGACAGGGGAGGCGATCAGCCCCAGCATTTT.

The rearrangement joins TRBV2 to TRBJ2-5; D gene uncertain. CDR1 and CDR2 from the germline V gene are SNHLY and FYNNEI. This CDR3 region has 11 residues. Trimming shortened V by 6 bases and J by 9 bases, and 11 bases separated the two germline ends. The CDR3 nucleotides are TGTGCCAGCAGCCTAATATACGCCCAGTACTTC. This codes for CASSLIYAQYF.

The chain uses TRBV7-9 and TRBJ1-2; a possible D gene is TRBD1 (5 bases). Germline V gene lookup returns CDR1 SEHNR and CDR2 FQNEAQ (reference sequence). V was clipped by 5 bases and J by 6 bases, with 7 bases between them. The length of the CDR3 is 11 residues. The CDR3 region has the DNA TGTGCCAGCAGCACCAGGGATGGCTACACCTTC. Protein sequence: CASSTRDGYTF.

V is TRBV21-1 and J is TRBJ1-4; the table assigns TRBD1, which was not confirmed against the DNA. TRBV21-1 corresponds to a pseudogene. This CDR3 has 19 amino acids. Here the CDR3 reads CASSISGTGPPEANEKLFF. CDR3 coding DNA: TGTGCCAGCAGCATATCCGGGACAGGCCCACCAGAGGCTAATGAAAAACTGTTTTTT.

This rearrangement joins TRBV5-1 to TRBJ2-2; D is possibly TRBD2 (5 bases). Trimming removed 8 bases from V and 7 bases from J, with 21 bases in between. Germline V CDR1 and CDR2: SGHRS, YFSETQ. This CDR3 is built from 15 residues. DNA of the CDR3: TGCGCCAGTTATATTCCGGGAAAAGATGTCGGGGAGCTGTTTTTT. Translated, it gives CASYIPGKDVGELFF.

This sequence joins TRBV5-6 and TRBJ1-2; TRBD1 matches at 8 bases. The CDR3 has 12 amino acids. In germline, CDR1 is SGHDT, CDR2 YYEEEE. J lost 5 bases, V lost 6 bases, and 3 bases had no gene match. Written as DNA, the CDR3 is TGTGCCAGCACCGGGACAGGTTATGGCTACACCTTC. Protein product: CASTGTGYGYTF.

The V gene is TRBV3-1 (or the pseudogene TRBV3-2), the J gene TRBJ2-1; TRBD2 agrees at 15 bases. The CDR3 has 18 amino acids. Trimming took 0 bases from V and 3 from J; bases not matched to a gene: 3. Germline V lookup: CDR1 LGHDT, CDR2 YNNKEL (reference sequence). The CDR3, as DNA: TGTGCCAGCAGCCAAGACAAGGGACTAGCGGGGGGCTACAATGAGCAGTTCTTC. Translated: CASSQDKGLAGGYNEQFF.

V usage is TRBV20-1 and J usage is TRBJ1-1; D call uncertain. The CDR3 extends over 13 amino acids. CDR1 is DFQATT, CDR2 SNEGSKA, per germline (reference sequence). Trimming removed 3 bases from V and 1 base from J, with 9 bases in between. For the CDR3, the DNA is TGCAGTGCTAGTAAGTCCGGGAACACTGAAGCTTTCTTT. As protein: CSASKSGNTEAFF.

This chain uses TRBV5-4 with TRBJ1-3, with D unclear. The V gene lost 6 bases and the J gene lost 0 bases, with 10 bases spanning the gap. CDR1 and CDR2 (germline): SGHNT, YYREEE (reference sequence). The CDR3 totals 14 residues. The CDR3 sequence: CASTHPGSGNTIYF. The DNA of the CDR3 is TGTGCCAGCACCCACCCAGGCTCTGGAAACACCATATATTTT.

This clone was counted between two and nine times. The rearrangement uses TRBV9 and TRBJ2-7; the match to TRBD1 covers 11 bases. V lost 6 bases to trimming and J lost 7 bases; unmatched junction nucleotides: 6. The CDR3 runs to 13 residues. CDR1 SGDLS and CDR2 YYNGEE come from the germline V gene. CDR3 sequence: CASNPGQGEEQYF. The CDR3 coding sequence is TGTGCCAGCAACCCGGGACAGGGGGAGGAGCAGTACTTC.

The J gene is TRBJ2-2, the V gene TRBV7-7; TRBD2 aligns across 10 bases. The CDR3 is made up of 15 amino acids. V lost 5 bases and J lost 2; bases outside the gene matches: 2. Looked up from germline, CDR1 is SSHAT and CDR2 is FNYEAQ (reference sequence). The CDR3 DNA reads TGTGCCAGCAGCGCTAGCGGGGGTAACACCGGGGAGCTGTTTTTT. Amino acids: CASSASGGNTGELFF.

The rearrangement links TRBV9 to TRBJ2-1; 10 positions agree with TRBD1. Trimming removed 0 bases from V and 8 bases from J; junction bases left unmatched: 8. CDR3 length equals 16 residues. Looked up from germline, CDR1 is SGDLS and CDR2 is YYNGEE. The CDR3 here is CASSVGLGQGFYEQFF. DNA for the CDR3: TGTGCCAGCAGCGTAGGATTGGGACAGGGGTTTTATGAGCAGTTCTTC.

The V gene is TRBV30, the J gene TRBJ2-1, with 7 bases that match TRBD2. The V gene end was trimmed by 3 bases and the J gene end by 9 bases; junction bases not matched to a gene: 11. This CDR3 is 14 amino acids long. Per the germline V gene, CDR1 is GTSNPN and CDR2 is SVGIG (reference sequence). This CDR3 is CAWSGGGSPIEQFF. The CDR3 DNA is TGTGCCTGGAGCGGTGGCGGGAGTCCAATTGAGCAGTTCTTC.

This rearrangement joins TRBV6-5 to TRBJ1-1, with 8 bases fitting TRBD1. The germline gives CDR1 MNHEY, CDR2 SVGAGI. The CDR3 length is 15 residues. V gave up 0 bases and J gave up 7 bases; unmatched junction bases: 7. The CDR3 protein is CASSYSFQGAIEAFF. CDR3 sequence (DNA): TGTGCCAGCAGTTACTCTTTCCAGGGGGCGATTGAAGCTTTCTTT.

The chain carries TRBV5-4 and TRBJ1-4, with a weak D call TRBD1 (5 bases). Trimming took 0 bases from V and 4 from J, leaving 13 bases between them. The CDR3 has 16 amino acids. Looked up from germline, CDR1 is SGHNT and CDR2 is YYREEE (reference sequence). CDR3 sequence reads: CASSLEGSSLNEKLFF. In DNA, the CDR3 is TGTGCCAGCAGCTTGGAGGGGTCGTCGCTTAATGAAAAACTGTTTTTT. Combining the CDR3 with reference TRBV5-4 and TRBJ1-4 gives the whole variable domain ETGVTQSPTHLIKTRGQQVTLRCSSQSGHNTVSWYQQALGQGPQFIFQYYREEENGRGNFPPRFSGLQFPNYSSELNVNALELDDSALYLCASSLEGSSLNEKLFFGSGTQLSVL.

This chain uses TRBV12-3 or TRBV12-4 with TRBJ2-1; D gene unclear. V lost 5 bases, J lost 8 bases, and 13 bases lay in between. CDR3 length: 13 amino acids. CDR3: CASSPPGSYEQFF. In DNA, the CDR3 is TGTGCCAGCAGTCCCCCTGGTAGCTATGAGCAGTTCTTC.

This chain uses TRBV5-5 with TRBJ2-7, with D possibly matching TRBD2 (5 bases). The germline V gene has CDR1 SGHKS and CDR2 YYEKEE (reference sequence). The CDR3 sequence is 14 residues long. Trimming took off 1 base at V and 3 bases at J, with 11 bases between the two ends. The chain's CDR3 is CASSLRRGGYEQYF. CDR3 DNA sequence: TGTGCCAGCAGCTTGCGAAGAGGAGGCTACGAGCAGTACTTC.

The rearrangement links TRBV19 to TRBJ2-1, with D possibly TRBD2 on 6 matching bases. The germline V gene encodes CDR1 LNHDA and CDR2 SQIVND (reference sequence). The CDR3 extends over 13 amino acids. Trimming took 5 bases from V and 4 from J, leaving 9 bases between them. The CDR3 spells CASSSTRYNEQFF. For the CDR3, the DNA is TGTGCCAGTAGTTCGACTAGATACAATGAGCAGTTCTTC. Supplemented by reference TRBV19 and TRBJ2-1, the full variable domain reads DGGITQSPKYLFRKEGQNVTLSCEQNLNHDAMYWYRQDPGQGLRLIYYSQIVNDFQKGDIAEGYSVSREKKESFPLTVTSAQKNPTAFYLCASSSTRYNEQFFGPGTRLTVL.

This rearrangement joins TRBV11-2 to TRBJ2-7, with TRBD2 as a possible D gene (5 bases). Germline CDR1 SGHAT, CDR2 FQNNGV. This CDR3 spans 14 amino acids. V shed 4 bases and J shed 3 bases, with 13 bases lying between them. CDR3 amino acids: CASSSIGGYYEQYF. The DNA for the CDR3 is TGTGCCAGCAGCTCAATTGGCGGGTACTACGAGCAGTACTTC.

This chain links TRBV15 with TRBJ1-5; D uncertain. Germline lookup yields CDR1 LNHNV and CDR2 YYDKDF (reference sequence). V was cut by 0 bases and J by 5 bases, with 5 bases left in between. This CDR3 spans 13 amino acids. The DNA for the CDR3 is TGTGCCACCAGCAGAGATCAGGATCAGCCCCAGCATTTT. Amino acid sequence: CATSRDQDQPQHF. Combining the CDR3 with reference TRBV15 and TRBJ1-5 gives the whole variable domain DAMVIQNPRYQVTQFGKPVTLSCSQTLNHNVMYWYQQKSSQAPKLLFHYYDKDFNNEADTPDNFQSRRPNTSFCFLDIRSPGLGDTAMYLCATSRDQDQPQHFGDGTRLSIL.

The V and J genes are TRBV2 and TRBJ2-2, with D possibly TRBD2 on 6 matching bases. CDR1 is SNHLY and CDR2 is FYNNEI in the germline V gene. This CDR3 has 16 amino acids. The V and J ends lost 2 bases and 0 bases respectively, with 10 bases between them. The CDR3 loop reads CASSEFGGTNTGELFF. The CDR3 DNA is TGTGCCAGCAGTGAATTTGGCGGGACGAACACCGGGGAGCTGTTTTTT. The full variable domain, its missing parts supplied by reference TRBV2 and TRBJ2-2, is EPEVTQTPSHQVTQMGQEVILRCVPISNHLYFYWYRQILGQKVEFLVSFYNNEISEKSEIFDDQFSVERPDGSNFTLKIRSTKLEDSAMYFCASSEFGGTNTGELFFGEGSRLTVL.

V usage is TRBV24-1 and J usage is TRBJ2-2; D gene uncertain. Trimming took off 4 bases at V and 10 bases at J, with 6 bases between the two ends. Germline-derived CDR1 and CDR2 are KGHDR and SFDVKD. CDR3 length: 11 amino acids. The CDR3 loop reads CATSDPPELFF. CDR3 nucleotide sequence: TGTGCCACCAGTGACCCTCCGGAGCTGTTTTTT.